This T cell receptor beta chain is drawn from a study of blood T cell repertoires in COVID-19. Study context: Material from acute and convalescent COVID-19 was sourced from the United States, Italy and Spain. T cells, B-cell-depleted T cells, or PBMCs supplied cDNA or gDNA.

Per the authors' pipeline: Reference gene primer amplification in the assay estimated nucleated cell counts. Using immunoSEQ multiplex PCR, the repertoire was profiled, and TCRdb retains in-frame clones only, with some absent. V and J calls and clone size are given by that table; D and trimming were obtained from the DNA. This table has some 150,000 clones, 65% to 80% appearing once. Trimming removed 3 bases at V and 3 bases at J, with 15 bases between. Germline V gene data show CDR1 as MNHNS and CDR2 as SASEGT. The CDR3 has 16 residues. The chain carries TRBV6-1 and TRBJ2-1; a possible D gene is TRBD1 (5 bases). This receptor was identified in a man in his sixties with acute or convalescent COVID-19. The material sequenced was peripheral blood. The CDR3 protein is CASSDMTALRYNEQFF. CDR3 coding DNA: TGTGCCAGCAGTGACATGACAGCCCTCCGCTACAATGAGCAGTTCTTC.